This is a list of T cell receptor beta chains from one sample in a study of blood T cell repertoires in COVID-19. Profiled with immunoSEQ multiplex PCR; TCRdb holds only in-frame clones, not every one. Of 20,000 to 30,000 clones detected, 90% appear once; the ten largest clones hold about 1.8%. The sequenced sample consisted of peripheral blood. These receptors came from a woman in her sixties or seventies with active COVID-19. The CDR3 runs from the conserved cysteine through the conserved F or W. The D gene is left open where the match is weak. Clone sizes are given selectively: once, few, many, or a class where the clone is expanded.

abundance	d_gene	v_gene	j_gene	CDR3nt	CDR3aa
.	TRBD1	TRBV7-2	TRBJ2-2	TGTGCCAGCAGCTCCGGACCGGGACAGATCACCGGGGAGCTGTTTTTT	CASSSGPGQITGELFF
.	TRBD2	TRBV3-1/TRBV3-2	TRBJ2-1	TGTGCCAGCAGCCAAGATCCAAGCGGGATTTGGAATGAGCAGTTCTTC	CASSQDPSGIWNEQFF
few	TRBD2	TRBV18	TRBJ2-7	TGTGCCAGCTCACCACGCGGGGGGCCCCCGCAGTACTTC	CASSPRGGPPQYF
.	TRBD2	TRBV5-1	TRBJ2-7	TGCGCCAGCAGCGGTGGGACTAGCGGAGGGGGTCCCCTCGAGCAGTACTTC	CASSGGTSGGGPLEQYF
.	.	TRBV12-3/TRBV12-4	TRBJ2-5	TGTGCCAGCAGGGGGGTCCGGGAGCAGTACTTC	CASRGVREQYF
.	.	TRBV11-3	TRBJ2-2	TGTGCCAGCAGCTTAGGAGTCCTCACCGGGGAGCTGTTTTTT	CASSLGVLTGELFF
.	.	TRBV28	TRBJ2-7	TGTGCCAGCAGTTCCACGGGGGAGCCGAATTACGAGCAGTACTTC	CASSSTGEPNYEQYF
once	TRBD2	TRBV7-9	TRBJ2-1	TGTGCCAGCAGCTTCTCACTAGCGCCGTCGGATGAGCAGTTCTTC	CASSFSLAPSDEQFF
.	TRBD1	TRBV5-6	TRBJ2-2	TGTGCCAGCAGCTTGCGGACAGGGGCCATTCGGACCGGGGAGCTGTTTTTT	CASSLRTGAIRTGELFF
.	TRBD2	TRBV4-3	TRBJ2-3	TGCGCCAGCAGCCAAGATTTCCTAGCGGGATGGGCAGATACGCAGTATTTT	CASSQDFLAGWADTQYF
.	.	TRBV4-1	TRBJ2-3	TGCGCCAGCAGCCCGGAAGGTCAGCGGAGCACAGATACGCAGTATTTT	CASSPEGQRSTDTQYF